One and the same sample provided the 20 T cell receptor beta chains below, sequenced in a study of control samples from healthy donors and cancer patients (TCRdb year 2020). The library came from the immunoSEQ multiplex PCR assay. The table was pulled from immuneACCESS by TCRdb, which kept in-frame rearrangements only. Such tables lose some clones; where checked, under half of the loss comes from unresolved V genes, and the rest has no known cause. For this sample there are about 190,000 clones; roughly 93% appear just once. Of the sample, more than 1.1% falls within the top ten clones. Specimen: blood. These receptors were taken from a man between 18 and 35 years old in good health.

Points on this clone: This specimen includes other DNA sequences encoding the same CDR3. J is TRBJ1-1 and V is TRBV2; possibly TRBD1 for D (5 bases). The CDR3 is 12 residues long. Germline CDR1 SNHLY, CDR2 FYNNEI. V was clipped by 3 bases and J by 6 bases, with 8 bases between them. This chain's CDR3 is CASSDRGPEAFF. The CDR3 nucleotides are TGTGCCAGCAGTGATAGGGGCCCTGAAGCTTTCTTT.

V and J are TRBV30 and TRBJ1-1; D gene uncertain. V shed 2 bases and J shed 7 bases, with 11 bases lying between them. This CDR3 is 12 amino acids long. Per germline, CDR1 GTSNPN and CDR2 SVGIG (reference sequence). The CDR3 reads CAWSPLLDEAFF. Written as DNA, the CDR3 is TGTGCCTGGAGTCCCTTATTGGATGAAGCTTTCTTT. The whole variable domain, filled in from reference TRBV30 and TRBJ1-1, reads SQTIHQWPATLVQPVGSPLSLECTVEGTSNPNLYWYRQAAGRGLQLLFYSVGIGQISSEVPQNLSASRPQDRQFILSSKKLLLSDSGFYLCAWSPLLDEAFFGQGTRLTVV.

V is TRBV20-1 and J is TRBJ2-3; 10 nucleotides match TRBD2. Germline lookup yields CDR1 DFQATT and CDR2 SNEGSKA (reference sequence). Trimming took 3 bases from V and 6 from J; bases not matched to a gene: 9. The CDR3 totals 15 residues. The CDR3 loop reads CSASFSGGRSDTQYF. The CDR3 DNA reads TGCAGTGCTAGTTTTAGCGGGGGGCGATCGGATACGCAGTATTTT.

This clone was counted a single time. As DNA, the CDR3 is TGTGCCAGCAGCTTAAGCAAGGTCGGTCCCAGCGGGGTCTCCTACAATGAGCAGTTCTTC. Protein: CASSLSKVGPSGVSYNEQFF. The rearrangement joins TRBV7-3 to TRBJ2-1, with 7 positions matching TRBD2. The CDR3 totals 20 residues. Germline assignment: CDR1 SGHTA and CDR2 FQGTGA. With V trimmed by 1 base and J by 0 bases, 15 bases remained unmatched.

The chain has TRBV6-5 and TRBJ1-3; D call uncertain. Germline CDR1 is MNHEY and CDR2 is SVGAGI. Trimming pared 4 bases from V and 0 bases from J, leaving 13 bases between. This CDR3 has 16 residues. CDR3 sequence: CASSFRGPASGNTIYF. The CDR3 DNA sequence: TGTGCCAGCAGTTTCCGCGGGCCTGCCTCTGGAAACACCATATATTTT.

The J gene is TRBJ1-1, the V gene TRBV2; the match to TRBD1 covers 8 bases. Germline lookup yields CDR1 SNHLY and CDR2 FYNNEI. V shed 6 bases, J shed 0 bases, and the junction held 9 bases outside the gene matches. The CDR3 contains 16 residues. CDR3 protein: CASRPGTGYLNTEAFF. CDR3 nucleotide sequence: TGTGCCAGCAGGCCCGGGACAGGCTATTTGAACACTGAAGCTTTCTTT.

The genes are TRBV6-5 and TRBJ2-7; D is possibly TRBD2 (7 bases). CDR3 length: 15 residues. The germline V gene has CDR1 MNHEY and CDR2 SVGAGI. Trimming left V 7 bases short and J 2 bases short, with 18 bases between. The CDR3 DNA reads as TGTGCCAGCACCGACGGGGGGCAGAGCCCCTACGAGCAGTACTTC. As protein: CASTDGGQSPYEQYF.

This clone was recorded only once. This chain joins TRBV5-1 and TRBJ2-1; TRBD2 matches at 11 bases. CDR3 length equals 16 residues. V shed 0 bases, J shed 7 bases, and the junction held 6 bases outside the gene matches. Looked up from germline, CDR1 is SGHRS and CDR2 is YFSETQ. CDR3 nucleotide sequence: TGCGCCAGCAGCTTGGGGCTAGCGGGGGGTAGGAATGAGCAGTTCTTC. Amino acids: CASSLGLAGGRNEQFF.

This rearrangement joins TRBV18 to TRBJ1-1; D unclear. Germline V gives CDR1 KGHSH, CDR2 LQKENI. The ends were cut back, 3 bases at V and 2 bases at J, with 10 bases in the middle. This CDR3 has 14 residues. Here the CDR3 reads CASSPLGSNTEAFF. The CDR3 DNA reads as TGTGCCAGCTCACCCCTCGGGAGTAACACTGAAGCTTTCTTT.

The V and J genes are TRBV4-1 and TRBJ2-2; 12 bases fit TRBD2. The germline V gene has CDR1 MGHRA and CDR2 YSYEKL. The CDR3 totals 18 residues. The junction had 8 bases not matched to a gene; V was cut back by 1 base and J by 5 bases. The CDR3 DNA sequence: TGCGCCAGCAGCCAAGGTCTAGCGGGGGGGCTCGGTACCGGGGAGCTGTTTTTT. Amino acids: CASSQGLAGGLGTGELFF.

The genes are TRBV4-1 and TRBJ1-1, with 7 bases that match TRBD1. The V gene's germline CDR1 is MGHRA and CDR2 YSYEKL. CDR3 length equals 16 residues. The J segment lost 1 base and the V segment lost 6 bases, leaving 11 bases of the junction unmatched. This chain's CDR3 is CASRIISTGKNTEAFF. CDR3 DNA sequence: TGCGCCAGCAGAATCATATCGACAGGGAAGAACACTGAAGCTTTCTTT.

This chain links TRBV25-1 with TRBJ1-2; 8 nucleotides agree with TRBD1. Germline CDR1 MGHDK, CDR2 SYGVNS. The CDR3 spans 14 residues. Trimming at V came to 2 bases and at J to 5 bases, leaving 4 bases not matched to a gene. The CDR3 DNA follows: TGTGCCAGCAGTGAACAAACAGGGGGTTATGGCTACACCTTC. Residues: CASSEQTGGYGYTF.

This CDR3 is CASSVGGSTYEQYF. DNA for the CDR3: TGTGCCAGCAGCGTAGGGGGGAGTACCTACGAGCAGTACTTC. This rearrangement joins TRBV9 to TRBJ2-7; the D call may be TRBD1 or TRBD2 (5 bases each). Per the germline V gene, CDR1 is SGDLS and CDR2 is YYNGEE. V lost 0 bases, J lost 2 bases, and 9 bases lay in between. The CDR3 totals 14 residues. The full variable domain, with the rest looked up from reference TRBV9 and TRBJ2-7, is DSGVTQTPKHLITATGQRVTLRCSPRSGDLSVYWYQQSLDQGLQFLIQYYNGEERAKGNILERFSAQQFPDLHSELNLSSLELGDSALYFCASSVGGSTYEQYFGPGTRLTVT.

The chain uses TRBV19 and TRBJ1-1; D gene unclear. CDR3 length equals 14 residues. Germline CDR1 LNHDA, CDR2 SQIVND (reference sequence). V lost 7 bases and J 5 bases, leaving 17 bases between the germline ends. CDR3 residues: CASNHLAGKTEAFF. The CDR3 bases are TGTGCCAGTAATCATCTCGCAGGCAAAACTGAAGCTTTCTTT.

This clone was observed a few times. The rearrangement joins TRBV27 to TRBJ1-6, with D tentatively TRBD1 (6 bases). The CDR3 is 18 residues long. Looked up from germline, CDR1 is MNHEY and CDR2 is SMNVEV (reference sequence). Trimming pared 6 bases from V and 6 bases from J, leaving 24 bases between. CDR3: CASSLTRGGAGVNSPLHF. The CDR3 bases are TGTGCCAGCAGCCTGACGAGGGGGGGTGCAGGTGTTAATTCACCCCTCCACTTT.

This chain joins TRBV10-3 and TRBJ1-1, with a possible D match to TRBD1 (6 bases). Trimming left V 6 bases short and J 0 bases short, with 14 bases between. From germline, CDR1 is ENHRY and CDR2 SYGVKD. The CDR3 totals 15 residues. The CDR3 sequence is CAIRDLGQMNTEAFF. As DNA, the CDR3 is TGTGCCATCAGGGACCTCGGACAGATGAACACTGAAGCTTTCTTT.

The chain employs TRBV18 and TRBJ1-2, with a possible D match to TRBD1 (5 bases). The CDR3 runs 13 residues. Trimming took 3 bases from V and 6 from J, leaving 11 bases between them. Germline V gene sequence: CDR1 KGHSH, CDR2 LQKENI. The CDR3 sequence is CASSPQGVNGYTF. The CDR3 nucleotides are TGTGCCAGCTCACCGCAGGGTGTGAATGGCTACACCTTC.

This rearrangement joins TRBV19 to TRBJ1-1; D is uncertain. V was trimmed by 2 bases and J by 2 bases, leaving 0 bases between them. CDR1 and CDR2 (germline): LNHDA, SQIVND (reference sequence). This CDR3 spans 11 amino acids. CDR3 nucleotide sequence: TGTGCCAGTAGTATAAACACTGAAGCTTTCTTT. This gives the protein CASSINTEAFF. Variable domain in full (rest from reference TRBV19 and TRBJ1-1): DGGITQSPKYLFRKEGQNVTLSCEQNLNHDAMYWYRQDPGQGLRLIYYSQIVNDFQKGDIAEGYSVSREKKESFPLTVTSAQKNPTAFYLCASSINTEAFFGQGTRLTVV.

The CDR3 sequence is CASSRGAVRFF. The CDR3 DNA is TGTGCCAGCAGTAGAGGGGCAGTCAGGTTCTTC. The rearrangement uses TRBV14 and TRBJ2-1, with D perhaps assigned TRBD1 or TRBD2 (5 bases each). The CDR3 runs 11 residues. V lost 6 bases, J lost 15 bases, and 15 bases lay in between. CDR1 and CDR2 from the germline V gene are SGHDN and FVKESK.

Details on this clone: The same CDR3 can be traced to other DNA sequences in this sample. The chain is built from TRBV24-1 and TRBJ2-7, with D possibly being TRBD1 (6 bases). CDR1 is KGHDR and CDR2 is SFDVKD in the germline V gene. V lost 4 bases to trimming and J lost 3 bases, with 9 bases between them. The CDR3 has 13 amino acids. The chain's CDR3 is CATSESDSYEQYF. The CDR3 nucleotides read TGTGCCACCAGTGAATCGGACAGCTACGAGCAGTACTTC.